A selection of T cell receptor beta chains follows, all from one sample in a study of blood T cell repertoires in COVID-19. Sequenced by immunoSEQ multiplex PCR; TCRdb stores in-frame clones only, minus some. This table has some 460,000 clones, about nine tenths appearing once. Source material: PBMCs or T cells enriched from blood (not recorded which). These receptors came from a woman aged 18-29 years who had recovered from COVID-19. Both conserved end residues are trimmed from each CDR3. Clone size is shown for a subset of rows, as once, few, many or a class of expanded clone.

NA,TRBV7-8,TRBJ1-4,ASSLATGGNEKLF
NA,TRBV10-3,TRBJ1-1,AIPLQWGSARDTEAF
NA,TRBV7-8,TRBJ2-5,ASSPLHGGGAKTQY
NA,TRBV2,TRBJ1-4,ASTIRVNNEKLF
NA,TRBV5-1,TRBJ2-2,ASSLLSGETGELF
NA,TRBV5-6,TRBJ1-2,ASSAGQNYGYT
NA,TRBV19,TRBJ2-2,ATPSGGDPNTGELF
NA,TRBV11-3,TRBJ2-1,ASSLGSGNEQF
once,TRBV20-1,TRBJ1-1,SAWRDTEAF
NA,TRBV28,TRBJ1-2,ASSPNKGGGYT
NA,TRBV4-1,TRBJ1-1,ASSQDIGREGFATEAF
NA,TRBV6-5,TRBJ2-5,ASSPQQGVVETQY
NA,TRBV4-1,TRBJ2-3,ASSQPVRGSTDTQY
NA,TRBV6-2/TRBV6-3,TRBJ2-7,ASSYQQGGEQY
NA,TRBV5-1,TRBJ1-2,ASSPSPAAENYGYT
NA,TRBV5-1,TRBJ2-1,ASSLVSGGPHNEQF
NA,TRBV7-9,TRBJ2-1,ASSLAAGGDNEQF
NA,TRBV7-2,TRBJ1-1,ASSLEPLENTEAF
once,TRBV7-3,TRBJ1-6,ASSFKGGGDSPLH
NA,TRBV28,TRBJ2-1,ASTTNRDRERNEQF
NA,TRBV5-4,TRBJ1-2,ASSAGQGPSNYGYT
NA,TRBV5-1,TRBJ1-2,ASSPRPGGGYT
NA,TRBV6-5,TRBJ1-1,ASREGNTEAF
once,TRBV2,TRBJ2-3,ASSWGGTSGASTDTQY
once,TRBV5-6,TRBJ1-2,ASSSGGIGYGYT
NA,TRBV7-9,TRBJ2-7,ASSLRDEQY
NA,TRBV11-1,TRBJ2-1,ASSLTSGKYNEQF
NA,TRBV5-1,TRBJ1-3,ASSLVGQGAGNTIY
once,TRBV28,TRBJ1-5,ASNRRYQPQH
NA,TRBV7-2,TRBJ1-1,ASSLDGINTEAF
once,TRBV6-1,TRBJ1-5,ASSWLNQPQH
NA,TRBV19,TRBJ2-4,ASSPPPGMRLAKNIQY
NA,TRBV5-1,TRBJ2-3,ASSSGVGTDTQY
few,TRBV5-4,TRBJ1-2,ASSRGQGDYGYT
NA,TRBV13,TRBJ2-3,ASSTRASRADTQY
once,TRBV29-1,TRBJ1-3,SVVDRSFSGNTIY
once,TRBV4-1,TRBJ1-2,ASSLSFRDRGSYGYT
NA,TRBV7-9,TRBJ2-3,ASSPGTSGGGLDTQY
once,TRBV27,TRBJ1-1,ASKRSRGLGTEAF
NA,TRBV3-1/TRBV3-2,TRBJ2-1,ASSRDRGRDEQF
NA,TRBV14,TRBJ2-5,ASSQAARKTQY
NA,TRBV14,TRBJ2-5,ASSHQGGPGSLQETQY
NA,TRBV10-3,TRBJ1-2,AISEGGARVDGYT
NA,TRBV5-5,TRBJ1-4,ASSLLGTGGEKLF
NA,TRBV28,TRBJ2-5,ASSPHPGLGETQY
few,TRBV6-5,TRBJ1-5,ASSFTDGRVTQH
NA,TRBV27,TRBJ2-3,ASSLFTRDTQY
NA,TRBV6-5,TRBJ1-1,ASYLGAGRAF
NA,TRBV15,TRBJ2-3,ATSPPGGNYGTQY
NA,TRBV3-1/TRBV3-2,TRBJ1-6,ASSSAGNSPLH